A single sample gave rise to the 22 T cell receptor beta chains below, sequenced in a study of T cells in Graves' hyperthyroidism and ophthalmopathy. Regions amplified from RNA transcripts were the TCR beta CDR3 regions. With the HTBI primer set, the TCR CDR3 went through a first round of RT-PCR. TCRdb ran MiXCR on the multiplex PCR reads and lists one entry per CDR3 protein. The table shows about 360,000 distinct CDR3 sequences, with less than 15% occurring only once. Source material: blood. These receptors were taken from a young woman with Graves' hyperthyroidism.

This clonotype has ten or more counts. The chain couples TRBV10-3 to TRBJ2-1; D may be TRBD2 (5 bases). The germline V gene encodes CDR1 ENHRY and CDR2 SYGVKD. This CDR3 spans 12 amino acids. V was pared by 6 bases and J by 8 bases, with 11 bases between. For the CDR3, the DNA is TGTGCCATCAGCTCCGCTAGCCATGAGCAGTTCTTC. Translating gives CAISSASHEQFF.

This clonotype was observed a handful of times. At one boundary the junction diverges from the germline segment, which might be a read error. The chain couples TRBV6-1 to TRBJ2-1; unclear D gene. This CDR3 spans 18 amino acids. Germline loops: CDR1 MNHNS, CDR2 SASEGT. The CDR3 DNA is TGTGCCAGCAGTCCCCAAGGCGAGTCGATGGGCTCCTACAATGAGCAGTCCTTC. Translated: CASSPQGESMGSYNEQSF.

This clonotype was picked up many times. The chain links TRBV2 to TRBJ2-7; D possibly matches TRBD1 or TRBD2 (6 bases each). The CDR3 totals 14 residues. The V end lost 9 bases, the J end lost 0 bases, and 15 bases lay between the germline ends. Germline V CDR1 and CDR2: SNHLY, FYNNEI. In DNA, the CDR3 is TGTGCCAGGGGGGGCCCAGACAGCTCCTACGAGCAGTACTTC. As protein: CARGGPDSSYEQYF.

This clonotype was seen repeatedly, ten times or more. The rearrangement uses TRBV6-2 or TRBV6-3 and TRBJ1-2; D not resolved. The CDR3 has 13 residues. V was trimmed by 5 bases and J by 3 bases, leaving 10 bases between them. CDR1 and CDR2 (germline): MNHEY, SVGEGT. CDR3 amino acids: CASSPTTDYGYTF. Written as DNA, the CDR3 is TGTGCCAGCAGTCCCACGACTGACTATGGCTACACCTTC.

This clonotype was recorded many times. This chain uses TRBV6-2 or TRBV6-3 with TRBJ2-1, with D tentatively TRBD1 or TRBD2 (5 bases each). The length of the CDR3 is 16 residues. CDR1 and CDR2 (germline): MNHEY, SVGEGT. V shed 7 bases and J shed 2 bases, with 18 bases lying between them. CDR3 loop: CASTNRDLWTYNEQFF. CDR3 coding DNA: TGTGCCAGCACCAACCGGGACCTCTGGACCTACAATGAGCAGTTCTTC.

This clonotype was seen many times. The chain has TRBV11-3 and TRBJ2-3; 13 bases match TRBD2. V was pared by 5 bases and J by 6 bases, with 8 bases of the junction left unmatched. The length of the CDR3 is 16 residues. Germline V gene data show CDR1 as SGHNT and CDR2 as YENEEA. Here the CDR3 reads CASSHGTSGVFDTQYF. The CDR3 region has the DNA TGTGCCAGCAGCCACGGGACTAGCGGGGTTTTTGATACGCAGTATTTT.

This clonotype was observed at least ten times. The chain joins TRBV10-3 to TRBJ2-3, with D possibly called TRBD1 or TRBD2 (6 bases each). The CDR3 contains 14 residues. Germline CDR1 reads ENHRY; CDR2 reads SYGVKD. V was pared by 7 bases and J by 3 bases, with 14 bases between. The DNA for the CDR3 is TGTGCCATCATGGAGGGGGTGTTGACAGATACGCAGTATTTT. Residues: CAIMEGVLTDTQYF.

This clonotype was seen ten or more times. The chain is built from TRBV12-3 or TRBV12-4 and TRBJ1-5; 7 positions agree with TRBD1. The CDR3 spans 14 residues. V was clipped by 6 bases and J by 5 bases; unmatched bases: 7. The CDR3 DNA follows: TGTGCCAGCAGGATAGGACAGGCCCATCAGCCCCAGCATTTT. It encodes CASRIGQAHQPQHF.

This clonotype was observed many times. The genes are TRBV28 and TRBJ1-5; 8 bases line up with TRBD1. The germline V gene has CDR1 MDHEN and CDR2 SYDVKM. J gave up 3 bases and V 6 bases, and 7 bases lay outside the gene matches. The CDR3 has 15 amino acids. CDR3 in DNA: TGTGCCAGCAGCACCGGGACAGGAAACAATCAGCCCCAGCATTTT. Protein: CASSTGTGNNQPQHF.

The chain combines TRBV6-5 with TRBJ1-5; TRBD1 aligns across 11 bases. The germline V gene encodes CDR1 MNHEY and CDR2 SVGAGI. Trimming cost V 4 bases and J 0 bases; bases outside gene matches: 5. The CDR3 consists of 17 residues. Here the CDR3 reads CASSWTGGGDSNQPQHF. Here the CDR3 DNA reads TGTGCCAGCAGTTGGACAGGGGGCGGGGATAGCAATCAGCCCCAGCATTTT.

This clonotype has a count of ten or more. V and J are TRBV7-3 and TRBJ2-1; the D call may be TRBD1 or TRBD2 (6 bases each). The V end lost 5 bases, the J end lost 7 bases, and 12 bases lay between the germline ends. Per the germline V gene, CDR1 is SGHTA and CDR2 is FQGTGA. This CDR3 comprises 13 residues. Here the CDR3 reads CASSPGGGNEQFF. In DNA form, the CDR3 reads TGTGCCAGCAGCCCCGGAGGGGGGAATGAGCAGTTCTTC.

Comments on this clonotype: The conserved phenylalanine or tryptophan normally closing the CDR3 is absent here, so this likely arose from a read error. The CDR3: CASSFGRGSANYGYTL. CDR3 nucleotides: TGTGCCAGCAGTTTCGGTCGAGGATCAGCTAACTATGGCTACACCCTC. The chain combines TRBV12-3 or TRBV12-4 with TRBJ1-2; D ambiguous. The CDR3 covers 16 residues. V shed 3 bases and J shed 0 bases, with 14 bases lying between them.

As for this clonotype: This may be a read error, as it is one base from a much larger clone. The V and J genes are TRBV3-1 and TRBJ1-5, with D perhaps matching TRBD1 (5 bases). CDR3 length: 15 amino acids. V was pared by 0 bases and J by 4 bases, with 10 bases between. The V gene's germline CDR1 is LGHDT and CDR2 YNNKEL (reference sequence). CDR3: CASSQEWAGNQPQHF. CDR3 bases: TGTGCCAGCAGCCAAGAATGGGCAGGGAATCAGCCCCAGCATTTT.

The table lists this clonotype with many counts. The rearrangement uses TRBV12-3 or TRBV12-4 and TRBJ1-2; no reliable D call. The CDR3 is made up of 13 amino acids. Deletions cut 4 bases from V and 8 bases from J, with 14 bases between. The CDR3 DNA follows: TGTGCCAGCAGTTCCCCATATACGCGGGGCTACACCTTC. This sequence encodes CASSSPYTRGYTF.

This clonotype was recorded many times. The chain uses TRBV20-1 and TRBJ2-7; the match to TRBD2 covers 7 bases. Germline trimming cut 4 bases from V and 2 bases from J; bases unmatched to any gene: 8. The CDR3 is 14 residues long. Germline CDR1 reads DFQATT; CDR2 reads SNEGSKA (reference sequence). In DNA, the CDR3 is TGCAGTGCTACTCTAGCGGAGACCCCCTACGAGCAGTACTTC. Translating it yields CSATLAETPYEQYF.

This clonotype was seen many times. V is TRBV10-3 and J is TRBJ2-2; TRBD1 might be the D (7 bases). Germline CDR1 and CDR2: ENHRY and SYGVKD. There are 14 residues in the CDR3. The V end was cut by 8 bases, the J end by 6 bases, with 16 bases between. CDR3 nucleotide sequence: TGTGCCATCCGAAGAGACAGGGAGGCCGGGGAGCTGTTTTTT. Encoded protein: CAIRRDREAGELFF.

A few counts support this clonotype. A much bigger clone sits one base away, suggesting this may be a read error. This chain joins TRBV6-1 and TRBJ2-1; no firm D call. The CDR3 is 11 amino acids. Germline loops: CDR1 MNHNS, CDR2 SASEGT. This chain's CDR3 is CASSVLNEQLF. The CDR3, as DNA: TGTGCCAGCAGTGTGCTGAATGAGCAGCTCTTC.

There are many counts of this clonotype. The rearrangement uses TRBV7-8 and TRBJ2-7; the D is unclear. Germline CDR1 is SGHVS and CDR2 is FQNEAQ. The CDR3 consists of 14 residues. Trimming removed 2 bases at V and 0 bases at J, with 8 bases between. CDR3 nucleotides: TGTGCCAGCAGCTTATTTGGTTACTCCTACGAGCAGTACTTC. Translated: CASSLFGYSYEQYF.

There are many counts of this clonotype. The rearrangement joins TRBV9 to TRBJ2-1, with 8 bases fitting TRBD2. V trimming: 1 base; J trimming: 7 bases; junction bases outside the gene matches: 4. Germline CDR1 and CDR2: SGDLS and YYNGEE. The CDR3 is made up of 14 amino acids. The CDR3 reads CASSVSGGPNEQFF. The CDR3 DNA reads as TGTGCCAGCAGCGTATCGGGAGGGCCGAATGAGCAGTTCTTC.

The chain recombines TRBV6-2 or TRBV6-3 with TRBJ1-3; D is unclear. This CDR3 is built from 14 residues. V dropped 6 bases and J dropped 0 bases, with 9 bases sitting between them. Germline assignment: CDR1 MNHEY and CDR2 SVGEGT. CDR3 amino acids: CASSLGNSGNTIYF. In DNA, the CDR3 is TGTGCCAGCAGCCTCGGTAACTCTGGAAACACCATATATTTT.

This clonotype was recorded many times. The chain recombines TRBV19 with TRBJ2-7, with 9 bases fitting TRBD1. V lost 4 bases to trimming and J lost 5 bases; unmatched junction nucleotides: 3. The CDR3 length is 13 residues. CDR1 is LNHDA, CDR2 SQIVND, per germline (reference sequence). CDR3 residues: CASSTTGGHEQYF. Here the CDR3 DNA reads TGTGCCAGTAGTACCACAGGGGGCCACGAGCAGTACTTC.

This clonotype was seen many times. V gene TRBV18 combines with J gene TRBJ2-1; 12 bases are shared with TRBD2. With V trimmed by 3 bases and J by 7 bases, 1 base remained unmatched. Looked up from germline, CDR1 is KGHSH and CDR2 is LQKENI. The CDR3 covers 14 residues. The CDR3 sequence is CASSPGTSGNEQFF. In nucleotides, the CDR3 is TGTGCCAGCTCACCGGGGACTAGCGGGAATGAGCAGTTCTTC.